One T cell receptor beta chain is described in this entry. This clone was recorded once. The antigen it binds to is not known. No qualities accompany the bases; no much larger clone lies one base away. Participants in the prospective study were enrolled through a virtual design, were aged 18 to 89 years, and lived in approximately 25 United States geographic areas. To assign participants to cohorts, the prospective study relied on clinical history that participants themselves reported in a screening survey and a study questionnaire. Each participant in the prospective study had whole blood, serum and a nasopharyngeal or oropharyngeal swab collected by mobile phlebotomists. Additional blood draws and questionnaires over an approximately 2-month period could optionally be provided by prospective study participants. Blood samples from the prospective study were shipped frozen or at room temperature prior to DNA extraction.

The immunoSEQ Assay, a bias-controlled multiplex PCR, was used to amplify TCRbeta CDR3 regions from genomic DNA. The source study handled its data this way. The number of nucleated cells in each sample was estimated from the amplification of reference gene primers within the assay. To quantify the absolute abundance of each unique TCRbeta CDR3 rearrangement, sequence reads were collapsed and filtered. Productive Simpson clonality was computed per sample as the square root of Simpson's diversity index over productive rearrangements. What TCRdb holds here is the immuneACCESS table cut down to in-frame rearrangements. Part of the clones is not present; checked against another copy, under half of the missing clones reflect an unresolved V gene, and the others are unexplained. V and J calls and clone size come straight from that table; D and trimming were deduced from the DNA. The sample table lists approximately 160,000 clones, 65% to 85% of them with a count of one. The ten largest clones add up to roughly 4% of the sample.

The CDR3 holds 13 amino acids from the cysteine to the phenylalanine. CDR3 DNA only is kept here, 39 bases in frame from base 1. Cut back by 6 bases and 2 bases, the V and J ends lie 10 bases apart. Taken from the germline V gene, the CDR1 and CDR2 loops are MNHEY and SVGAGI. This sample was included in a study of blood T cell repertoires in COVID-19 (dated by TCRdb to 2020 to 2022). For context, the study as a whole: The collaborator samples originated in the United States, Italy and Spain and spanned the acute and convalescent phases of COVID-19. The material from the prospective study consisted of cDNA or gDNA derived from T cells, B-cell-depleted T cells, or PBMCs. Subjects who had been exposed to COVID-19, were actively infected with it, or had recovered from it provided the deeply sampled blood TCRbeta repertoires that made up the dataset. A freely available public database, intended as a resource for researchers studying the immune response to SARS-CoV-2, is where the repertoires were released. The samples were drawn from two sources: the first 160 participants of the ongoing ImmuneRACE study, and 950 to 1,500 subjects contributed by 6 global collaborators. Sample metadata almost always included a de-identified subject ID, COVID-19 status, age in years and sex. Where available, HLA class I and class II types were taken from metadata supplied by the sample provider and were not determined by assay-based typing.

Overall results and qualifications from the work: The quantity of clinical and demographic metadata differed by source and by participant and was supplied without curation.

Sequencing input: PBMCs or T cells enriched from blood (not recorded which). The rearrangement joined TRBV6-5 to TRBJ2-5; TRBD2 is perhaps the D gene, given 6 matching bases. The TCR comes from a woman between 50 and 59 years old in a cohort exposed to, infected with or recovered from COVID-19 (not recorded which). The CDR3 sequence is CASSRTIQETQYF. The DNA is TGTGCCAGCAGCCGGACTATACAAGAGACCCAGTACTTC.